This T cell receptor beta chain was identified during a study of shared clonotypes between healthy human individuals. This clone was recorded only once. Its target is unknown. General study points: Generation of non-shared clonotypes was less probable than generation of clonotypes shared by all four donors.

CDR3 size: 12 residues. The germline gives CDR1 SGHNT, CDR2 YENEEA. Trimming removed 4 bases from V and 2 bases from J, with 5 bases in between. Profiled with immunoSEQ multiplex PCR; TCRdb holds only in-frame clones, not every one. The sample gives some 1,100,000 clones, approximately 80% of which show up once; 0.4% to 0.55% is in the top ten. The sequence derives from a man in his late teens or twenties in good health. Some clones in this sample may be carry-over from other donors' samples. The sequenced sample was memory CD4+ T cells from PBMCs. Documented subset: CD45RA-negative fraction. V gene TRBV11-3 combines with J gene TRBJ1-2; D remains ambiguous. In DNA form, the CDR3 reads TGTGCCAGCAGCTCAAAAAACTATGGCTACACCTTC. Its translation is CASSSKNYGYTF.